This T cell receptor (beta chain) was obtained from a study of shared clonotypes between healthy human individuals. Study overall: Three plates each covered CD4 naive and memory; CD8 naive two, CD8 memory one. Whole-study findings and limits: Relative to their counterparts shared across all four donors, non-shared clonotypes exhibited diminished generation probabilities.

Both subsets, CD45RA+ naive and CD45RA-negative memory, were split from the CD4+ cells. Note on this clone: Its antigen is unidentified.

The table came from immunoSEQ multiplex PCR; TCRdb's copy has only in-frame clones and leaves some out. This sample yields 2,100,000 or so clones, of which nearly 97% are seen a single time; about 0.13% belongs to the top ten. V lost 2 bases, J lost 6 bases, and 7 bases lay in between. The V gene's germline CDR1 is SGHTA and CDR2 FQGNSA. The CDR3 is 12 residues long. This clonotype was sampled from a man younger than 35 in good health. The specimen sequenced was naive CD4+ T cells sorted from blood. Subset given: CD45RA+ positively selected. The chain links TRBV7-2 to TRBJ1-1, with D unresolved. CDR3 nucleotide sequence: TGTGCCAGCAGCTTAAACCGTCCTGAAGCTTTCTTT. Residues: CASSLNRPEAFF.